This T cell receptor (beta chain) stems from a study of blood T cell repertoires in COVID-19. Turning to the study itself: The United States, Italy and Spain supplied acute and convalescent COVID-19 samples. From T cells, B-cell-depleted T cells, or PBMCs came the material, which was cDNA or gDNA.

Authors' data handling: Amplification of reference gene primers was used by the study to estimate nucleated cell counts. Generated by immunoSEQ multiplex PCR, the TCRdb table keeps only in-frame clones and is missing some. V and J calls and clone size are those listed in that table; D and trimming were worked out from the DNA. The sample yields roughly 63,000 clones, roughly 89% seen once. This CDR3 contains 12 residues. The junction had 3 bases not matched to a gene; V was cut back by 8 bases and J by 1 base. The germline CDR1 and CDR2 sequences are SQVTM and ANQGSEA. The material sequenced was peripheral blood. This TCR was recovered from a middle-aged man with active COVID-19. This chain joins TRBV29-1 and TRBJ1-1, with 8 bases aligning to TRBD1. The CDR3 bases are TGCAGCCCAGGGACAGGGAACACTGAAGCTTTCTTT. Protein product: CSPGTGNTEAFF.